This is a list of T cell receptor beta chains from one sample in a study of T cell responses to AZD1222 COVID-19 vaccine. Generated by immunoSEQ multiplex PCR, the TCRdb table keeps only in-frame clones and is missing some. The sample has 140,000 or so clones, about 89% seen once; the top ten hold around 8%. Specimen: peripheral blood, collected 28 days after the second dose of the MenACWY control vaccine. The receptors were sampled from an adult who received the MenACWY meningococcal vaccine as a control. Both conserved end residues are part of each CDR3. The order of the fields is V gene, clone size, J gene, CDR3 protein. Size values are once, few and many counts, or a class for expanded clones, and some rows have none.

TRBV7-9	-	TRBJ2-7	CASSLALAGLSYEQYF
TRBV7-3	-	TRBJ2-2	CASSLGQGAAGELFF
TRBV5-1	-	TRBJ2-1	CASSDGLAGGPLNEQFF
TRBV5-4	-	TRBJ2-7	CASSLEPSSYEQYF
TRBV5-1	few	TRBJ2-5	CASREEEETQYF
TRBV6-5	once	TRBJ2-1	CASRVGDTYNEQFF
TRBV3-1/TRBV3-2	few	TRBJ2-7	CASSQLGGTGQYF
TRBV7-2	-	TRBJ2-7	CASSNPGGLSYEQYF
TRBV18	-	TRBJ1-3	CASSPGNGNTIYF
TRBV4-3	-	TRBJ2-3	CASSQDGGKFDGDTQYF
TRBV4-3	-	TRBJ1-4	CASSQGDRGREKLFF
TRBV6-5	-	TRBJ1-2	CASSSIVGQGYGYTF
TRBV7-9	-	TRBJ2-6	CASNSPGGSGANVLTF
TRBV29-1	-	TRBJ2-3	CSVGQGNSDTQYF
TRBV29-1	-	TRBJ1-1	CSVEHYRVNAEAFF
TRBV5-6	-	TRBJ1-1	CASSLVTGVGLGTEAFF
TRBV18	-	TRBJ2-1	CASSGDASSYNEQFF
TRBV10-2	once	TRBJ1-1	CASTRGDTEAFF
TRBV6-5	-	TRBJ1-5	CASRQTGGNQPQHF
TRBV18	-	TRBJ1-5	CASSRFGQGSQPQHF
TRBV27	-	TRBJ2-7	CASSSKPGPTYEQYF
TRBV24-1	-	TRBJ2-1	CATSGSSGRASYNEQFF
TRBV5-6	-	TRBJ2-5	CASSLRSWGETQYF
TRBV9	-	TRBJ2-5	CASSASGVGETQYF
TRBV6-5	-	TRBJ1-6	CASRGTVDNSPLHF
TRBV14	-	TRBJ2-1	CASSQGSEGNEQFF
TRBV18	-	TRBJ2-2	CASSPPSQSLNTGELFF
TRBV2	-	TRBJ1-4	CATLSQGSNEKLFF